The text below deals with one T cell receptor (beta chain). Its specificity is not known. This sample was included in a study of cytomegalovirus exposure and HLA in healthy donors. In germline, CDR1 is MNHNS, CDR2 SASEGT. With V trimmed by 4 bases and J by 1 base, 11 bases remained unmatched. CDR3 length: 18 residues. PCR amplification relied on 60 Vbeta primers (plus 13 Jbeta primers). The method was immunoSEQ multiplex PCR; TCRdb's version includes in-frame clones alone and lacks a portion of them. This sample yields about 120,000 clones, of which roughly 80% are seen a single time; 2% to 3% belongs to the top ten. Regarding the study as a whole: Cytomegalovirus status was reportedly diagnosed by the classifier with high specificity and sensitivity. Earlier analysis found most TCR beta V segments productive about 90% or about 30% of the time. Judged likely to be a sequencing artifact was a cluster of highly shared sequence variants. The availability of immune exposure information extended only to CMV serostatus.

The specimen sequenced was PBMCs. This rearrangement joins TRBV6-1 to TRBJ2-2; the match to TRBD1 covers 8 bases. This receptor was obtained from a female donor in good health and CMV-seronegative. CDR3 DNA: TGTGCCAGCAGTGCGGTAACCCCCGGGACAGGGAACACCGGGGAGCTGTTTTTT. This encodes CASSAVTPGTGNTGELFF.